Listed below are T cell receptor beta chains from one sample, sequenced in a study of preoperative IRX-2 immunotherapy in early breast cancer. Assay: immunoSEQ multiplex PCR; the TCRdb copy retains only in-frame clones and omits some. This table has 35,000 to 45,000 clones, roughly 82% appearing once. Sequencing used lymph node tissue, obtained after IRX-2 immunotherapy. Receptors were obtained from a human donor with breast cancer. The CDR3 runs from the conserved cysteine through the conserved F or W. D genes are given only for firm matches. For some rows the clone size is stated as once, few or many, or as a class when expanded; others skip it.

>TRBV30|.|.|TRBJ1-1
TGTGCCTGGAGTTCAGGGCAGGGAACTGAAGCTTTCTTT
CAWSSGQGTEAFF
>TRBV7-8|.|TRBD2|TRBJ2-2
TGTGCCAGCAGCTTGTGGGGACTAGCGGGGGGCCTCGCGAACACCGGGGAGCTGTTTTTT
CASSLWGLAGGLANTGELFF
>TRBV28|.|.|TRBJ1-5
TGTGCCAGCAGTTCGACAGGTCGGCGGCCCCAGCATTTT
CASSSTGRRPQHF
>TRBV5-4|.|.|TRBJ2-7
TGTGCCAGCAGCTTAGAGGGCACCTACGAGCAGTACTTC
CASSLEGTYEQYF
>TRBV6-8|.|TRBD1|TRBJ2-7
TGTGCCAGCAGTTCCGACAGGGTCTACGAGCAGTACTTC
CASSSDRVYEQYF
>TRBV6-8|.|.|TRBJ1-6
TGTGCCAGCAGGCCCCCGGTAGGGACCAATTCACCCCTCCACTTT
CASRPPVGTNSPLHF
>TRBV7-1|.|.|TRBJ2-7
TGTGCCAGCAGCTATACAGGAGATTACGAGCAGTACTTC
CASSYTGDYEQYF
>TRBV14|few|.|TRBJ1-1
TGTGCCAGCAGCCAGGACGCCACTGAAGCTTTCTTT
CASSQDATEAFF
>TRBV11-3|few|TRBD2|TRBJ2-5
TGTGCCAGCAGCTTGGGCCGACTAGCGGGGGGCCGCGGGGAGACCCAGTACTTC
CASSLGRLAGGRGETQYF
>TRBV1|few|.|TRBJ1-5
TGCGCCAGCAGCCACGATGGCAGGGAGGGTCAGCCCCAGCATTTT
CASSHDGREGQPQHF
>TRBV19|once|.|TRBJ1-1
TGTGCCAGCCGGACAACCTGGATTCGGGGGAACACTGAAGCTTTCTTT
CASRTTWIRGNTEAFF
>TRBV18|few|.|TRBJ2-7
TGTGCCAGCTTAAGCTCTACGGATAGCTCCTACGAGCAGTACTTC
CASLSSTDSSYEQYF
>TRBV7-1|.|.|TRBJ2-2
TGTGCCAGCAGCCCCAAATGGACAACAATCGCGAACACCGGGGAGCTGTTTTTT
CASSPKWTTIANTGELFF
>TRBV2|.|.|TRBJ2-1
TGTGCCAGCAGGCGGGCAGGCGTGGGTGAGCAGTTCTTC
CASRRAGVGEQFF
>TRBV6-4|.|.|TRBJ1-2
TGTGCCTCCTCCGTCGGGGATGGCTACACCTTC
CASSVGDGYTF
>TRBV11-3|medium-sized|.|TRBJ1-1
TGTGCCAGCAGCTTAACACCGGGACTGAACACTGAAGCTTTCTTT
CASSLTPGLNTEAFF
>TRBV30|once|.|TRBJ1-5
TGTGCCTGGAGTATGACACATATGAGCAATCAGCCCCAGCATTTT
CAWSMTHMSNQPQHF
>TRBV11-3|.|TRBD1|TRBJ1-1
TGTGCCAGCAGTCCCACTCAGGGGGAGAGCACTGAAGCTTTCTTT
CASSPTQGESTEAFF
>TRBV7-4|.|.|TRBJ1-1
TGTGCCAGCACCTTGTCGGGGTTTACTGAAGCTTTCTTT
CASTLSGFTEAFF
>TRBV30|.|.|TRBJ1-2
TGTGCCTGGAATGGCGGCTATGGCTACACCTTC
CAWNGGYGYTF
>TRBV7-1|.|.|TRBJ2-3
TGTGCCAGCAGCCAAGATTCGAGGAAGCGGCAGTATTTT
CASSQDSRKRQYF
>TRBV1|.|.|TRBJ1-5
TGCGCCAGCAGCCAAGAGGGGGCAGGGGGCGATCAGCCCCAGCATTTT
CASSQEGAGGDQPQHF
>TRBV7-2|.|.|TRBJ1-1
TGTGCCAGCAGCTTAATGCAGGTCATGAACACTGAAGCTTTCTTT
CASSLMQVMNTEAFF
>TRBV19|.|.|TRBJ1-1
TGTGCCAGTAAATCCGGGGACACTGAAGCTTTCTTT
CASKSGDTEAFF
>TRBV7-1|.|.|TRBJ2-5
TGTGCCAGCAGCCTCGGGCAGAAAGAGACCCAGTACTTC
CASSLGQKETQYF
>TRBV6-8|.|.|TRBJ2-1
TGTGCCATCAGTTCCCCCAGGGGCTACAATGAGCAGTTCTTC
CAISSPRGYNEQFF
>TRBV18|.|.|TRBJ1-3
TGTGCCAGCTCAACGGGCCAGAGCTCTGGAAACACCATATATTTT
CASSTGQSSGNTIYF
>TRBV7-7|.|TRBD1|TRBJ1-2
TGTGCCAGCAGCTTAGTAGGGACAGCCTCCTATGGCTACACCTTC
CASSLVGTASYGYTF
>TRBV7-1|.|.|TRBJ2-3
TGTGCCAGCAGCCGACCCCGAGGTAGCGGCACAGATACGCAGTATTTT
CASSRPRGSGTDTQYF
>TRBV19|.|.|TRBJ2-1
TGTGCCAGTAGTATAACCCTCAATGAGCAGTTCTTC
CASSITLNEQFF
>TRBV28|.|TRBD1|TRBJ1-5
TGTGCCAGCAACTTACAGGGGAGCAATCAGCCCCAGCATTTT
CASNLQGSNQPQHF
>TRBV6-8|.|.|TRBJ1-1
TGTGCCAGCAGTCAGTTAGTGGCGGTTACTGAAGCTTTCTTT
CASSQLVAVTEAFF
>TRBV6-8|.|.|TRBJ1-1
TGTGCCAGCAGTGATGGGACTTCGAACACTGAAGCTTTCTTT
CASSDGTSNTEAFF
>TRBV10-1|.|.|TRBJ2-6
TGCGCCAGCAGTGAAGGGGCTAGTGGGGCCAACGTCCTGACTTTC
CASSEGASGANVLTF
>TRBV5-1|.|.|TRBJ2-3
TGCGCCAGCAGCCCAACGACAGTAAGAGGCACAGATACGCAGTATTTT
CASSPTTVRGTDTQYF
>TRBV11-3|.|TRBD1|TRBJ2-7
TGTGCCAGCAGCTTGGGACAGGCGTCCTACGAGCAGTACTTC
CASSLGQASYEQYF
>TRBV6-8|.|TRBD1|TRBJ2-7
TGTGCCAGCAGAAAGACAGGGGGCTCGCAGTACTTC
CASRKTGGSQYF
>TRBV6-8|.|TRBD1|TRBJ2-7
TGTGCCATCAGTGGATTAACAGGGGGAGACAACGAGCAGTACTTC
CAISGLTGGDNEQYF